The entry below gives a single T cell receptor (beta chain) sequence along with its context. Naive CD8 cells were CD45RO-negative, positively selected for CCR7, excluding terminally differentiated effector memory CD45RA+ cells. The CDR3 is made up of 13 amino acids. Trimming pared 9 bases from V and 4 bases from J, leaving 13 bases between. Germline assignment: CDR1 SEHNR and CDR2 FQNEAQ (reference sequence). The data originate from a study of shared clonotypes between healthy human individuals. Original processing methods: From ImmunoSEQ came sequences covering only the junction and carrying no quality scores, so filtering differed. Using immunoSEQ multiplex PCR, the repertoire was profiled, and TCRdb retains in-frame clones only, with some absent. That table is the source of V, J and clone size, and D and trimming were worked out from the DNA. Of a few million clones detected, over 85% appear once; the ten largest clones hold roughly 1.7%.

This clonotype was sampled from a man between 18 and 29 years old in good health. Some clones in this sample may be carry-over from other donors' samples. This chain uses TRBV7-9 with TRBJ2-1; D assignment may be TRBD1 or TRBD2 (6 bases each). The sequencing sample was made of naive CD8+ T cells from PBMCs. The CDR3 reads CASEGGPYNEQFF. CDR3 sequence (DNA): TGTGCCAGTGAGGGGGGTCCGTACAATGAGCAGTTCTTC.